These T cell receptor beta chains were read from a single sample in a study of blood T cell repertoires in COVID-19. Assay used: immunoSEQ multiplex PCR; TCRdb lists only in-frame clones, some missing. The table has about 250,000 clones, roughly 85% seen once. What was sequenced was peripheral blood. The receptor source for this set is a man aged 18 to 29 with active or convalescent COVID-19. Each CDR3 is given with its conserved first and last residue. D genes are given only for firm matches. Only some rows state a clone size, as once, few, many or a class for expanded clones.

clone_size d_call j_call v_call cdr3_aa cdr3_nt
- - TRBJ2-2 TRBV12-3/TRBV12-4 CASSLLETGELFF TGTGCCAGCAGTTTACTAGAAACCGGGGAGCTGTTTTTT
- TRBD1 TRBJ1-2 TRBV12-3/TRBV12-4 CASSRQGASGYTF TGTGCCAGCAGCAGACAGGGAGCGTCTGGCTACACCTTC
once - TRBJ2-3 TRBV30 CAWSAGADTQYF TGTGCCTGGTCCGCGGGCGCAGATACGCAGTATTTT
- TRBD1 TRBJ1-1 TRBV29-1 CSVSTGATSVTFF TGCAGCGTCTCCACAGGGGCCACATCGGTAACTTTCTTT
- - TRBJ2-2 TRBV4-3 CASSQVGGRGSTGELFF TGCGCCAGCAGCCAAGTAGGGGGGAGGGGTAGTACCGGGGAGCTGTTTTTT
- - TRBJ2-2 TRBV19 CASSRRFTGELFF TGTGCCAGTAGTAGGCGGTTCACCGGGGAGCTGTTTTTT
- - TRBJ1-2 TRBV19 CASSIVMDRAIGYTF TGTGCCAGTAGTATAGTAATGGACAGAGCGATTGGCTACACCTTC
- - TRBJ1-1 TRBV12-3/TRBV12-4 CASSLGTEAFF TGTGCCAGCAGTTTAGGAACAGAAGCTTTCTTT
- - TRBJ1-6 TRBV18 CASSPRDLARDSPLHF TGTGCCAGCTCACCCAGGGATCTGGCTCGCGATTCACCCCTCCACTTT
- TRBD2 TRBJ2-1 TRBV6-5 CASRIAGGTYNEQFF TGTGCCAGCAGGATAGCGGGGGGAACCTACAATGAGCAGTTCTTC
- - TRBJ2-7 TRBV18 CASSDGQHSYEQYF TGTGCCAGCTCAGACGGACAGCACTCCTACGAGCAGTACTTC